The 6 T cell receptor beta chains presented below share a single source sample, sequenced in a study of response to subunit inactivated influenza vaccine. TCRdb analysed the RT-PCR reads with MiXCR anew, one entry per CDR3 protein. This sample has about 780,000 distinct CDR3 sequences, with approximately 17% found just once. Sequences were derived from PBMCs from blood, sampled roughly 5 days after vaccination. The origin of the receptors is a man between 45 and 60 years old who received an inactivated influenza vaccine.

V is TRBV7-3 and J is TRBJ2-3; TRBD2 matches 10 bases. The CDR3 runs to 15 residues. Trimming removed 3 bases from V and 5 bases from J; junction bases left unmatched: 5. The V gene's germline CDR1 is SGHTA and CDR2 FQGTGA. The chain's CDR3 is CASSLSGRAKDTQYF. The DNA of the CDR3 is TGTGCCAGCAGCTTGAGCGGGAGGGCTAAAGATACGCAGTATTTT.

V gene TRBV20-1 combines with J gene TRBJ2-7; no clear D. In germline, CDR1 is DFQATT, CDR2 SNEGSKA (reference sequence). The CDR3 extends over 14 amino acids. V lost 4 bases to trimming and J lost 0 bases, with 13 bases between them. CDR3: CSANWGLSSYEQYF. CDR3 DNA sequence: TGCAGTGCTAACTGGGGTCTAAGCTCCTACGAGCAGTACTTC.

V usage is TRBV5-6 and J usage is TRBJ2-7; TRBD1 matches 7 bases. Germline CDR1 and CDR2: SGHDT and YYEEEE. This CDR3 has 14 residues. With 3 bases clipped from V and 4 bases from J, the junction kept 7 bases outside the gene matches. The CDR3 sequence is CASSYRDSRYEQYF. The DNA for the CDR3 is TGTGCCAGCAGCTACAGGGACAGCAGGTACGAGCAGTACTTC.

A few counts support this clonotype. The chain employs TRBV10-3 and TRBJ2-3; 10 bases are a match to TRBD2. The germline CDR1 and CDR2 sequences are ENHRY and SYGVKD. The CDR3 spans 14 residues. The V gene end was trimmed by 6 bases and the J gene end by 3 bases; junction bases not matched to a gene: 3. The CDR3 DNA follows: TGTGCCATCAGAGCGGGAGGGCTGACAGATACGCAGTATTTT. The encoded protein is CAIRAGGLTDTQYF.

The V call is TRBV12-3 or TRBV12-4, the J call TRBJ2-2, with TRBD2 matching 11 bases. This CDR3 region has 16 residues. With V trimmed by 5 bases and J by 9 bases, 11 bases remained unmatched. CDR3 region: CASSRAGTSGARELFF. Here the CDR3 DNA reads TGTGCCAGCAGTCGCGCCGGGACTAGCGGCGCCCGGGAGCTGTTTTTT.

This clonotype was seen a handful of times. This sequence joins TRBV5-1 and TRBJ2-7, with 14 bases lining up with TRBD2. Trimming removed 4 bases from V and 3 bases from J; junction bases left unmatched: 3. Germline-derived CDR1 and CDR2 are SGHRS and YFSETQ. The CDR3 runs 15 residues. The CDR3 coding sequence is TGCGCCAGCAGCGGGACTAGCGGGGGCATCTACGAGCAGTACTTC. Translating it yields CASSGTSGGIYEQYF.